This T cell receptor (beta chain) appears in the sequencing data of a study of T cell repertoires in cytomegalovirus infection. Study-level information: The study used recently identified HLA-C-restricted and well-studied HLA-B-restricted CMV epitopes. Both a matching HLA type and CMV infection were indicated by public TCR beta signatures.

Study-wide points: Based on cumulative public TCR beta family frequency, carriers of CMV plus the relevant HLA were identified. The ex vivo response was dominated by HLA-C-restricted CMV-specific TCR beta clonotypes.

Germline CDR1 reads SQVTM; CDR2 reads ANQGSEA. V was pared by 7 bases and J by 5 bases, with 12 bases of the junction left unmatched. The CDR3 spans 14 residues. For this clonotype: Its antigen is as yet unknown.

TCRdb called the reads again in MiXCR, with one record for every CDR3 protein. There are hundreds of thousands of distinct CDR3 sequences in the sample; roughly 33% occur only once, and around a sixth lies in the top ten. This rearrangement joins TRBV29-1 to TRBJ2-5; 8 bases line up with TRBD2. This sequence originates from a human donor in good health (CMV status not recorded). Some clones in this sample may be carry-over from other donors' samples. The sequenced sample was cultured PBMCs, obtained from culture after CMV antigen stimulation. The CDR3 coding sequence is TGCAGCGCTAAACGGGGGGGCCGGGGGGAGACCCAGTACTTC. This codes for CSAKRGGRGETQYF.